This T cell receptor (beta chain) was captured by sequencing in a study of vaccination effects on CD4 cells after COVID-19. For this clone: Its specificity is not known.

Some clones are missing from TCRdb's copy, which holds only in-frame ones; the method was immunoSEQ multiplex PCR. The repertoire holds approximately 74,000 clones, nearly 75% seen once, with approximately 2.4% in the top ten. Subsequent to a culture period of about nine days, CD4+ T cells were isolated. Participants were vaccinated with two doses of either the BNT162b2 or mRNA-1273 vaccine. Vaccinated recipients, who were negative for nucleocapsid antibodies, had no history of SARS-CoV-2 infection. Germline V gives CDR1 SGHRS, CDR2 YFSETQ. Trimming cost V 4 bases and J 8 bases, with 7 bases left between them. The CDR3 spans 11 residues.

The sample here was CD4+ T cells from PBMCs cultured without peptide, taken after COVID-19 vaccination. This chain uses TRBV5-1 with TRBJ2-1; D is ambiguous. This receptor was identified in a human donor who received a COVID-19 vaccine. The CDR3 reads CASSVEHEQFF. The CDR3, as DNA: TGCGCCAGCAGCGTGGAACATGAGCAGTTCTTC.